Detailed here is one T cell receptor beta chain. It lacks a known antigen. Base qualities are not at hand, and no much larger clone is one base apart. Patients chosen for sequencing had shown expansion of CD8+CD57+ cells by flow cytometry. Every patient had severe acquired aplastic anemia, diagnosed using the International Study of Aplastic Anemia and Agranulocytosis and Camitta criteria. No therapy had been received by the patients at the time of blood sampling. In the study, sorted CD4+ and CD8+ blood T cells from patients with severe aplastic anemia and from healthy subjects underwent deep sequencing of TCR repertoires. In the USA, patient enrollment took place under clinicaltrials.gov protocols 00001620, 01623167, 00001397, 00071045, 00081523 and 00961064. Ficoll-Paque density gradient centrifugation was used to isolate peripheral blood mononuclear cells. Before DNA was extracted, CD4+ and CD8+ T cells were sorted using either FACS or magnetic beads.

This record belongs to a study of CD8+CD57+ T cells in acquired aplastic anemia (dated by TCRdb to 2016 to 2019). Notes on the research overall: DNA extracted from sorted CD4+ and CD8+ cells had a mean of about 3.2 ug, with a range of about 0.19 to 27.4 ug. A CD8+CD57+ expansion meant a frequency higher than the mean frequency seen in healthy subjects. The study at large found these results: Although roughly 30 CD8+ CDR3 sequences were shared by patients and controls, these sequences appeared highly expressed in patients and within the immunodominant clones of patients. Between patients and healthy controls, no significant difference in CD8+ Simpson's diversity was found (P=0.060).

The CDR3 spans 14 residues, from the cysteine through the phenylalanine. Left in the record is the CDR3 DNA by itself, 42 bases read in frame from the first base. Trimmed from V: 4 bases; trimmed from J: 4 bases; junction bases lacking a gene match: 3. TCR beta VDJ combination and CDR3 sequence profiling used genomic DNA as the template. An Illumina HiSeq 2000 was the platform used for TCR repertoire sequencing. The original pipeline was this. TRBV/TRBJ rearrangement plots, CDR3 size and DJ length profiles, and Simpson's diversity index were used to assess repertoires. The most abundant DNA sequence in the deep sequencing data was defined as the immunodominant clone. CDR3 amino acid sequences were checked for sharing between subjects and were compared against published repertoires and the VDJdb database. TCRdb passed the public sequencing reads through fastp at Q25 and MiXCR, retaining productive beta sequences. CDR3 protein sequences are deduplicated, and each keeps its most common genes and DNA. The V and J calls come from TCRdb's annotation, not from the publication. The table for this sample lists approximately 130,000 distinct CDR3 sequences; 50% to 70% of them were counted only once. Approximately 28% of the sample is in the top ten clones.

Here the chain combines TRBV12-3 or TRBV12-4 and TRBJ2-2; 7 of the junction bases match TRBD2. The TCR sequence derives from a human donor with aplastic anemia. The sequencing input was sorted CD4+, CD8+, or CD8+CD57+ T cells (not recorded which) from PBMCs. The sequence in DNA is TGTGCCAGCAGTTACACGGGAGGCACCGGGGAGCTGTTTTTT. Protein translation: CASSYTGGTGELFF.